This is a list of T cell receptor beta chains from one sample in a study of human T cells and chemical hapten exposure. TCRdb recomputed calls from the RACE reads with MiXCR, one row per CDR3 protein. The sample shows 84,000 or so distinct CDR3 sequences, 8.5% of them seen only once. The input for sequencing was whole blood, taken in connection with sensitization to the hapten diphenylcyclopropenone (DPC). These receptors originate from a man in his forties with alopecia areata. Some clones in this sample may be carry-over from other donors' samples. The CDR3 runs from the conserved cysteine through the conserved F or W. The order of the fields is V gene, J gene, clone size, D gene, CDR3 protein, CDR3 DNA. The D gene is left open where the match is weak. Clone size appears in some rows only: once, few, many, or a class for an expanded clone.

TRBV10-3	TRBJ1-2	many	.	CAIMDAGYTF	TGTGCCATCATGGACGCTGGCTACACCTTC
TRBV30	TRBJ1-3	few	TRBD1	CAWSLGDRVGNTIYF	TGTGCCTGGAGTCTGGGCGACAGGGTTGGAAACACCATATATTTT
TRBV10-3	TRBJ2-3	.	.	CAISTRESTDTQYF	TGTGCCATCAGTACCCGGGAGAGCACAGATACGCAGTATTTT
TRBV18	TRBJ2-1	.	TRBD2	CASSPPGGLYNEQFF	TGTGCCAGCTCACCACCGGGGGGGTTATACAATGAGCAGTTCTTC
TRBV7-2	TRBJ2-3	few	TRBD2	CASSLAETSDTDTQYF	TGTGCCAGCAGCTTAGCGGAGACTAGCGACACAGATACGCAGTATTTT
TRBV6-4	TRBJ1-5	many	.	CASSMGPGLPQHF	TGTGCCAGCAGTATGGGCCCGGGGTTGCCCCAGCATTTT
TRBV11-2	TRBJ2-1	few	.	CASSPPGSNEQFF	TGTGCCAGCAGCCCCCCGGGTAGCAATGAGCAGTTCTTC
TRBV6-2/TRBV6-3	TRBJ2-3	few	TRBD1	CASSLGQPATDTQYF	TGTGCCAGCAGTTTGGGACAGCCGGCCACAGATACGCAGTATTTT
TRBV6-5	TRBJ2-7	many	TRBD1	CASSYSGGTGDVYEQYF	TGTGCCAGCAGTTACTCAGGCGGGACAGGGGACGTCTACGAGCAGTACTTC
TRBV28	TRBJ1-1	many	.	CASRGISEMNTEAFF	TGTGCCAGCAGGGGGATATCAGAAATGAACACTGAAGCTTTCTTT
TRBV28	TRBJ2-3	.	.	CASSLPQGTDTQYF	TGTGCCAGCAGTCTCCCGCAGGGCACAGATACGCAGTATTTT
TRBV5-4	TRBJ2-7	.	.	CASSFPPGEQYF	TGTGCCAGCAGCTTCCCCCCTGGTGAGCAGTACTTC
TRBV6-5	TRBJ2-6	few	.	CASSLVRDTSSGANVLTF	TGTGCCAGCAGTCTGGTCCGGGACACGAGCTCTGGGGCCAACGTCCTGACTTTC
TRBV5-1	TRBJ2-2	many	TRBD1	CASSDRTGQIGELFF	TGCGCCAGCAGCGACCGGACAGGGCAGATAGGGGAGCTGTTTTTT
TRBV7-2	TRBJ2-3	.	.	CASSPLSTLDTQYF	TGTGCCAGCAGCCCCCTGTCTACTCTAGATACGCAGTATTTT
TRBV28	TRBJ1-1	few	TRBD1	CASIKLSGQGGTEAFF	TGTGCCAGCATTAAGTTGAGTGGACAGGGGGGAACTGAAGCTTTCTTT
TRBV6-5	TRBJ2-3	many	.	CASSYGPPSTDTQYF	TGTGCCAGCAGTTACGGACCCCCGAGCACAGATACGCAGTATTTT
TRBV4-2	TRBJ2-6	.	TRBD2	CASSQLTSVIGSGANVLTF	TGTGCCAGCAGCCAATTGACTAGCGTGATTGGCTCTGGGGCCAACGTCCTGACTTTC
TRBV5-4	TRBJ2-1	.	TRBD2	CASSLQLAGAKNEQFF	TGTGCCAGCAGCCTGCAACTAGCGGGAGCGAAGAATGAGCAGTTCTTC
TRBV29-1	TRBJ2-1	many	.	CSVGDRNNEQFF	TGCAGCGTTGGTGACAGGAACAATGAGCAGTTCTTC
TRBV9	TRBJ2-6	few	.	CASSVGGVGANVLTF	TGTGCCAGCAGCGTAGGAGGGGTTGGGGCCAACGTCCTGACTTTC
TRBV27	TRBJ2-1	few	.	CASSRQEVVTAYNEQFF	TGTGCCAGCAGTAGACAGGAGGTGGTTACCGCCTACAATGAGCAGTTCTTC
TRBV7-2	TRBJ2-5	many	.	CASSLGWSQGGQETQYF	TGTGCCAGCAGCTTAGGGTGGAGTCAAGGAGGACAAGAGACCCAGTACTTC
TRBV15	TRBJ1-5	many	.	CATSRDLSNQPQHF	TGTGCCACCAGCAGAGACCTTAGCAATCAGCCCCAGCATTTT
TRBV4-3	TRBJ2-2	many	.	CASSAAGAGELFF	TGCGCCAGCAGCGCCGCAGGGGCCGGGGAGCTGTTTTTT
TRBV7-9	TRBJ1-4	many	TRBD1	CASSLGTGPEKLFF	TGTGCCAGCAGCTTAGGGACAGGGCCAGAAAAACTGTTTTTT
TRBV7-9	TRBJ1-2	few	.	CASSLALDRFYGYTF	TGTGCCAGCAGCTTAGCCCTGGATAGGTTCTATGGCTACACCTTC
TRBV1	TRBJ2-3	.	.	CTSSHPTHRARLGDTQYF	TGCACCAGCAGCCACCCGACCCACCGGGCCCGTTTAGGGGATACGCAGTATTTT
TRBV7-8	TRBJ2-3	many	.	CASSKRLVRDTQYF	TGTGCCAGCAGCAAAAGACTAGTTCGGGATACGCAGTATTTT
TRBV20-1	TRBJ2-1	few	.	CSARIGVRNEQFF	TGCAGTGCTAGAATAGGGGTAAGGAATGAGCAGTTCTTC
TRBV7-9	TRBJ2-1	few	TRBD1	CASSRGLDRGNF	TGTGCCAGCAGCCGAGGGTTAGACAGGGGTAACTTC
TRBV6-2/TRBV6-3	TRBJ2-1	few	.	CASSYLASEQFF	TGTGCCAGCAGTTACTTAGCGAGTGAGCAGTTCTTC
TRBV29-1	TRBJ2-7	many	TRBD1	CSVVQGTLYEQYF	TGCAGCGTCGTACAGGGGACCCTCTACGAGCAGTACTTC
TRBV28	TRBJ1-1	few	.	CASSLSSGTTEAFF	TGTGCCAGCAGTTTATCGTCCGGGACCACTGAAGCTTTCTTT
TRBV6-2/TRBV6-3	TRBJ2-3	.	TRBD2	CASTHGGVGNTDTQYF	TGTGCCAGCACCCATGGGGGGGTAGGAAACACAGATACGCAGTATTTT
TRBV27	TRBJ2-6	.	.	CASTPVWGSGANVLTF	TGTGCCAGCACCCCGGTTTGGGGTTCTGGGGCCAACGTCCTGACTTTC
TRBV18	TRBJ2-3	many	.	CASSPEGLSTDTQYF	TGTGCCAGCTCACCAGAAGGGCTAAGCACAGATACGCAGTATTTT
TRBV5-1	TRBJ1-4	.	TRBD1	CASSLSGTGEEKLFF	TGCGCCAGCAGCCTCTCCGGGACAGGAGAGGAAAAACTGTTTTTT
TRBV7-9	TRBJ1-6	few	.	CASSRPDNSPLHF	TGTGCCAGCAGCCGCCCAGACAATTCACCCCTCCACTTT
TRBV24-1	TRBJ1-2	many	TRBD1	CATQQGNYGYTF	TGTGCCACTCAACAGGGGAACTATGGCTACACCTTC
TRBV6-2/TRBV6-3	TRBJ2-3	few	TRBD2	CASSYSGTSKSF	TGTGCCAGCAGTTACTCGGGGACTAGCAAATCCTTT
TRBV3-1	TRBJ2-2	.	TRBD2	CASSLVAGYTGELFF	TGTGCCAGCAGCTTGGTAGCGGGGTACACCGGGGAGCTGTTTTTT
TRBV23-1	TRBJ1-4	.	.	CASSQSDTRPIGSNEKLFF	TGCGCCAGCAGTCAATCTGATACCCGCCCGATCGGGTCTAATGAAAAACTGTTTTTT
TRBV19	TRBJ2-1	.	.	CASSTRGNEQFF	TGTGCCAGTAGTACCAGGGGCAATGAGCAGTTCTTC
TRBV19	TRBJ2-7	.	TRBD2	CASSIVSGADYEQYF	TGTGCCAGTAGTATTGTCAGCGGGGCCGACTACGAGCAGTACTTC
TRBV20-1	TRBJ1-3	many	.	CSARATGGHGNTIYF	TGCAGTGCTAGAGCCACGGGGGGGCACGGAAACACCATATATTTT
TRBV30	TRBJ2-3	few	TRBD2	CAWEVAGRTDTQYF	TGTGCCTGGGAGGTAGCGGGCCGCACAGATACGCAGTATTTT
TRBV7-6	TRBJ2-2	few	.	CASSPQAGLNTGELFF	TGTGCCAGCAGCCCACAAGCGGGCCTGAACACCGGGGAGCTGTTTTTT
TRBV7-9	TRBJ1-2	many	.	CASSLAEGYGYTF	TGTGCCAGCAGCTTAGCGGAGGGGTATGGCTACACCTTC
TRBV3-1	TRBJ2-7	many	TRBD1	CASSGNQGQGHSYEQYF	TGTGCCAGCAGCGGGAACCAGGGACAGGGACACTCCTACGAGCAGTACTTC
TRBV5-6	TRBJ2-2	.	TRBD2	CASSQPYGTSGRSTTGELFF	TGTGCCAGCAGCCAGCCGTATGGGACTAGCGGGAGATCGACCACCGGGGAGCTGTTTTTT
TRBV29-1	TRBJ2-3	few	TRBD2	CSVEYGRALDTQYF	TGCAGCGTTGAGTACGGGAGGGCCCTAGATACGCAGTATTTT
TRBV12-3/TRBV12-4	TRBJ1-4	once	.	CASSLGTGGGEKLFF	TGTGCCAGCAGTTTAGGGACTGGAGGAGGAGAAAAACTGTTTTTT